This T cell receptor beta chain came from a study of regulatory T cells in long-lasting Graves disease. Study-wide context: By definition, persistent Graves' disease involved antithyroid drugs for over 5 years alongside positive TSH receptor antibodies.

CDR3 regions were amplified by Arm-PCR using iRepertoire HTBI primers to build TCR beta libraries. MiXCR, run by TCRdb on the multiplex PCR reads, gives a single entry per CDR3 protein. The top ten clones hold around 21% of a sample with fewer than 400,000 distinct CDR3 sequences, less than 25% of them seen once. The time point is: persistent/refractory GD, antithyroid drugs over 5 years with positive TRAb. PBMC RNA was the source of the TCR library. The TCR sequence derives from a female donor with Graves disease. This specimen was peripheral blood mononuclear cells (PBMCs), taken when the disease was refractory, from a patient treated with antithyroid drugs.

For the CDR3, the DNA is TGTGCCAGTAGTCTAAGGGACTCCATCACCGGGGAGCTGTTTTTT. Translated, it gives CASSLRDSITGELFF. V gene TRBV19 combines with J gene TRBJ2-2, with a weak D call TRBD2 (6 bases). CDR3 length equals 15 residues. The V end was cut by 5 bases, the J end by 4 bases, with 14 bases between. Germline-derived CDR1 and CDR2 are LNHDA and SQIVND (reference sequence).